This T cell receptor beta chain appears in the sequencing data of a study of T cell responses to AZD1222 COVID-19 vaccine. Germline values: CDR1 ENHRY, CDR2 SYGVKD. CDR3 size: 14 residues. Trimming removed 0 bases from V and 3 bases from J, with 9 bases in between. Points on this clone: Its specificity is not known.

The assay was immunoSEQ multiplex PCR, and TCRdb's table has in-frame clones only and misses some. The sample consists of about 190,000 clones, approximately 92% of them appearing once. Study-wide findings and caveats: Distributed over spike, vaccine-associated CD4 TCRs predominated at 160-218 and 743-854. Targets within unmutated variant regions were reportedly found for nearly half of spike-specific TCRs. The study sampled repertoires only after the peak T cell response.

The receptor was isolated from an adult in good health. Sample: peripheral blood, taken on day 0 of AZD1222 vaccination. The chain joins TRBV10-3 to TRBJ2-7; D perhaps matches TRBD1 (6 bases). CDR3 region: CAISESGGSYEQYF. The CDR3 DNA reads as TGTGCCATCAGTGAGTCTGGGGGCAGCTACGAGCAGTACTTC.